One sample yielded the 28 T cell receptor beta chains listed below, sequenced in a study of T cell changes during pregnancy in multiple sclerosis. Sequenced by immunoSEQ multiplex PCR; TCRdb stores in-frame clones only, minus some. This sample has roughly 20,000 clones, with 80% to 95% found just once. Specimen: CD4+ T cells from peripheral blood mononuclear cells, collected in the third trimester of pregnancy. The receptors shown here come from a female donor with multiple sclerosis, enrolled in a pregnancy study.

Concerning this clone itself: At one end, the junction sequence differs from germline, possibly due to a read error. CDR3 DNA sequence: TGTGCCAGCAGTTTTCGCGGGCGAAGCATAGATACGCAGTATTTT. It yields the protein CASSFRGRSIDTQYF. The chain employs TRBV28 and TRBJ2-3; a possible D gene is TRBD2 (5 bases). This CDR3 has 15 amino acids. In germline, CDR1 is MDHEN, CDR2 SYDVKM.

The V gene is TRBV6-6, the J gene TRBJ2-3; possible D gene TRBD2, 7 bases. The CDR3 contains 15 residues. The V and J ends lost 2 bases and 0 bases respectively, with 9 bases between them. Looked up from germline, CDR1 is MNHNY and CDR2 is SVGAGI (reference sequence). The CDR3: CASSYRGASTDTQYF. DNA for the CDR3: TGTGCCAGCAGTTACCGGGGGGCTAGCACAGATACGCAGTATTTT.

The chain uses TRBV7-2 and TRBJ2-7; TRBD2 matches 8 bases. The trim removed 4 bases at V and 0 bases at J, leaving 8 bases unmatched. CDR1 is SGHTA and CDR2 is FQGNSA in the germline V gene. The CDR3 totals 16 residues. CDR3 nucleotides: TGTGCCAGCAGCTCAAGACGGGGGGGAAGCTCCTACGAGCAGTACTTC. This encodes CASSSRRGGSSYEQYF.

The V call is TRBV28, the J call TRBJ2-4, with 7 bases identical to TRBD2. The germline gives CDR1 MDHEN, CDR2 SYDVKM. CDR3 length: 14 amino acids. Unmatched junction bases numbered 8, after V lost 5 bases and J lost 7 bases. The CDR3 loop is CASSGREGLNIQYF. For the CDR3, the DNA is TGTGCCAGCAGTGGCAGGGAGGGTTTGAACATTCAGTACTTC.

The sample holds one count of this clone. The J gene is TRBJ2-7, the V gene TRBV7-2; weak D call: TRBD1 (6 bases). V lost 2 bases and J lost 6, with 20 bases in between. The CDR3 spans 16 residues. The germline V gene has CDR1 SGHTA and CDR2 FQGNSA. The CDR3 DNA follows: TGTGCCAGCAGCTTAAGTACCGGCAGGGGATCATCCGAGCAGTACTTC. Translation gives CASSLSTGRGSSEQYF.

CDR3 in amino acids: CSVFQDRGYEQYF. CDR3 in DNA: TGCAGCGTTTTCCAGGACAGGGGTTACGAGCAGTACTTC. The V call is TRBV29-1, the J call TRBJ2-7; 9 bases are a match to TRBD1. V lost 5 bases to trimming and J lost 4 bases; unmatched junction nucleotides: 6. Germline CDR1 SQVTM, CDR2 ANQGSEA. CDR3 size: 13 residues.

This clone was seen just once. V gene TRBV7-3 combines with J gene TRBJ2-2, with 15 bases that match TRBD2. The CDR3 covers 17 residues. V dropped 2 bases and J dropped 7; count of bases not matched to a gene: 5. The germline gives CDR1 SGHTA, CDR2 FQGTGA. CDR3 amino acids: CASSLPGTSGGNGELFF. The CDR3 DNA follows: TGTGCCAGCAGCTTACCCGGGACTAGCGGGGGGAACGGGGAGCTGTTTTTT. Supplemented by reference TRBV7-3 and TRBJ2-2, the full variable domain reads GAGVSQTPSNKVTEKGKYVELRCDPISGHTALYWYRQSLGQGPEFLIYFQGTGAADDSGLPNDRFFAVRPEGSVSTLKIQRTERGDSAVYLCASSLPGTSGGNGELFFGEGSRLTVL.

This clone was seen only a few times. The chain links TRBV7-9 to TRBJ2-3, with TRBD1 matching 7 bases. V gave up 6 bases and J gave up 0 bases; unmatched junction bases: 3. The germline V gene encodes CDR1 SEHNR and CDR2 FQNEAQ (reference sequence). The length of the CDR3 is 14 residues. CDR3 in amino acids: CASSRDSSTDTQYF. CDR3 in DNA: TGTGCCAGCAGTCGGGACAGTAGCACAGATACGCAGTATTTT.

DNA of the CDR3: TGTGCCAGCAGTTTCGCCAGAAACACTGAAGCTTTCTTT. Protein sequence: CASSFARNTEAFF. The J gene is TRBJ1-1, the V gene TRBV27; no clear D gene. This CDR3 comprises 13 residues. V lost 3 bases to trimming and J lost 2 bases, with 7 bases between them. Germline CDR1 is MNHEY and CDR2 is SMNVEV (reference sequence).

V usage is TRBV7-2 and J usage is TRBJ1-2, with D perhaps matching TRBD1 (5 bases). Looked up from germline, CDR1 is SGHTA and CDR2 is FQGNSA. The CDR3 runs 14 residues. V dropped 0 bases and J dropped 2 bases, with 7 bases sitting between them. The DNA of the CDR3 is TGTGCCAGCAGCTTAGCGGGGGGAAACTATGGCTACACCTTC. This encodes CASSLAGGNYGYTF.

The chain carries TRBV6-6 and TRBJ1-1; D gene unclear. The CDR3 covers 13 residues. Trimming cost V 8 bases and J 3 bases, with 13 bases left between them. Germline-derived CDR1 and CDR2 are MNHNY and SVGAGI (reference sequence). CDR3 nucleotides: TGTGCCAGCCGCGCGGGCCGTTACACTGAAGCTTTCTTT. As protein: CASRAGRYTEAFF.

V gene TRBV2 combines with J gene TRBJ2-1; possibly TRBD2 for D (7 bases). The germline gives CDR1 SNHLY, CDR2 FYNNEI. This CDR3 spans 16 amino acids. V lost 7 bases, J lost 3 bases, and 19 bases lay in between. The CDR3 spells CASKPGGSPSYNEQFF. CDR3 coding DNA: TGTGCCAGCAAACCGGGGGGCTCTCCAAGCTACAATGAGCAGTTCTTC.

The chain couples TRBV19 to TRBJ1-1; D remains unclear. V gave up 5 bases and J gave up 3 bases, with 16 bases separating them. Per germline, CDR1 LNHDA and CDR2 SQIVND (reference sequence). CDR3 size: 15 residues. The CDR3 DNA reads as TGTGCCAGTAGTGCAGACCCGGGGTTTTACACTGAAGCTTTCTTT. Amino acid sequence: CASSADPGFYTEAFF.

The chain uses TRBV11-2 and TRBJ1-6, with D perhaps matching TRBD1 (6 bases). Germline V gives CDR1 SGHAT, CDR2 FQNNGV. This CDR3 is 17 amino acids long. Trimming removed 0 bases from V and 3 bases from J, with 12 bases in between. In DNA form, the CDR3 reads TGTGCCAGCAGCTTAGAGTATAAGGGGGTCTATAATTCACCCCTCCACTTT. Its translation: CASSLEYKGVYNSPLHF.

The V call is TRBV7-9, the J call TRBJ1-2, with no clear D. The CDR3 runs 14 residues. The germline V and J ends were trimmed by 2 bases and 2 bases, with 9 bases remaining between them. CDR1 and CDR2 from the germline V gene are SEHNR and FQNEAQ (reference sequence). CDR3 in DNA: TGTGCCAGCAGCTTAAGAGAAACCAACTATGGCTACACCTTC. This translates into CASSLRETNYGYTF.

V gene TRBV5-4 combines with J gene TRBJ1-1, with D perhaps TRBD1 (5 bases). This CDR3 contains 16 residues. V lost 4 bases, J lost 4 bases, and 20 bases lay in between. Per germline, CDR1 SGHNT and CDR2 YYREEE (reference sequence). CDR3 nucleotides: TGTGCCAGCAGCCCGGGACCGGCGAGGGAGGGCACTGAAGCTTTCTTT. It yields the protein CASSPGPAREGTEAFF.

The chain couples TRBV2 to TRBJ1-4; the match to TRBD1 covers 8 bases. This CDR3 spans 14 amino acids. Germline V gives CDR1 SNHLY, CDR2 FYNNEI. Unmatched junction bases numbered 7, after V lost 6 bases and J lost 7 bases. CDR3 DNA: TGTGCCAGCAGGATACAGGGGGACGGTGAAAAACTGTTTTTT. Its protein product is CASRIQGDGEKLFF. The whole variable domain, filled in from reference TRBV2 and TRBJ1-4, reads EPEVTQTPSHQVTQMGQEVILRCVPISNHLYFYWYRQILGQKVEFLVSFYNNEISEKSEIFDDQFSVERPDGSNFTLKIRSTKLEDSAMYFCASRIQGDGEKLFFGSGTQLSVL.

The CDR3 is CASSAPQGYGYTF. The CDR3 bases are TGCGCCAGCAGCGCCCCTCAGGGGTATGGCTACACCTTC. The chain links TRBV5-1 to TRBJ1-2; TRBD1 is a possible D gene (6 bases). This CDR3 has 13 residues. CDR1 is SGHRS, CDR2 YFSETQ, per germline. V dropped 4 bases and J dropped 5 bases, with 12 bases sitting between them.

The chain carries TRBV18 and TRBJ2-6, with 10 nucleotides matching TRBD1. Trimming removed 3 bases from V and 0 bases from J; junction bases left unmatched: 5. Germline V CDR1 and CDR2: KGHSH, LQKENI. The CDR3 contains 18 residues. CDR3 in amino acids: CASSPRGQGNSGANVLTF. The CDR3 nucleotides read TGTGCCAGCTCACCCAGGGGACAGGGGAACTCTGGGGCCAACGTCCTGACTTTC.

The CDR3 here is CASSRRTFGGLGAFF. CDR3 in DNA: TGTGCCAGCAGTAGAAGAACGTTCGGGGGGCTCGGAGCTTTCTTT. V usage is TRBV6-1 and J usage is TRBJ1-1; D possibly corresponds to TRBD1 (6 bases). Germline loops: CDR1 MNHNS, CDR2 SASEGT. This CDR3 region has 15 residues. Trimming left V 5 bases short and J 10 bases short, with 23 bases between.

The chain couples TRBV7-9 to TRBJ1-2; the match to TRBD1 covers 7 bases. After removal of 0 bases from V and 6 bases from J, the junction contained 7 bases not matched to a gene. Germline V lookup: CDR1 SEHNR, CDR2 FQNEAQ (reference sequence). The CDR3 sequence is 15 residues long. This CDR3 reads CASSLAGTVGHGYTF. CDR3 nucleotides: TGTGCCAGCAGCTTAGCCGGGACAGTGGGACATGGCTACACCTTC.

The J gene is TRBJ2-1, the V gene TRBV9; TRBD1 matches at 7 bases. The ends lost 2 bases at V and 4 bases at J; junction bases unmatched: 6. Looked up from germline, CDR1 is SGDLS and CDR2 is YYNGEE. The length of the CDR3 is 15 residues. The CDR3 protein is CASSVATGSYNEQFF. CDR3 nucleotides: TGTGCCAGCAGCGTGGCGACAGGGTCGTACAATGAGCAGTTCTTC.

This clone was picked up a small number of times. This chain uses TRBV7-2 with TRBJ2-5; TRBD2 aligns across 7 bases. V lost 1 base, J lost 6 bases, and 5 bases stayed unmatched. Per the germline V gene, CDR1 is SGHTA and CDR2 is FQGNSA. This CDR3 is built from 14 residues. This CDR3 is CASSLGGGWQTQYF. CDR3 DNA: TGTGCCAGCAGCTTAGGGGGAGGGTGGCAGACCCAGTACTTC.

The chain has TRBV2 and TRBJ2-5; 11 bases fit TRBD2. The CDR3 covers 16 residues. V shed 5 bases, J shed 1 base, and the junction held 6 bases outside the gene matches. Per the germline V gene, CDR1 is SNHLY and CDR2 is FYNNEI. The DNA of the CDR3 is TGTGCCAGCAGTCCTCGACTAGCGGGGAGCCAAGAGACCCAGTACTTC. This translates into CASSPRLAGSQETQYF. Full variable domain (remainder filled in from reference TRBV2 and TRBJ2-5): EPEVTQTPSHQVTQMGQEVILRCVPISNHLYFYWYRQILGQKVEFLVSFYNNEISEKSEIFDDQFSVERPDGSNFTLKIRSTKLEDSAMYFCASSPRLAGSQETQYFGPGTRLLVL.

The gene calls are TRBV30 and TRBJ1-3, with D unclear. Trimming removed 0 bases at V and 3 bases at J, with 6 bases between. The germline gives CDR1 GTSNPN, CDR2 SVGIG (reference sequence). The CDR3 sequence is 13 residues long. The CDR3 nucleotides read TGTGCCTGGAGTGTACCGGGTGGAAACACCATATATTTT. Translated, it gives CAWSVPGGNTIYF.

This sequence joins TRBV7-2 and TRBJ1-1; TRBD1 aligns across 7 bases. The V segment lost 2 bases and the J segment 5 bases; nucleotides outside the gene matches: 5. CDR1 and CDR2 (germline): SGHTA, FQGNSA. The CDR3 has 14 residues. The CDR3 protein is CASSLHRGGTEAFF. Written as DNA, the CDR3 is TGTGCCAGCAGCTTACACAGGGGAGGTACTGAAGCTTTCTTT.

J is TRBJ1-4 and V is TRBV5-1; TRBD1 is a possible D gene (5 bases). The length of the CDR3 is 15 residues. Per the germline V gene, CDR1 is SGHRS and CDR2 is YFSETQ. The V end was cut by 4 bases, the J end by 0 bases, with 10 bases between. In DNA form, the CDR3 reads TGCGCCAGCAGCAGCCAGGGCGCAACTAATGAAAAACTGTTTTTT. This encodes CASSSQGATNEKLFF. Supplemented by reference TRBV5-1 and TRBJ1-4, the full variable domain reads KAGVTQTPRYLIKTRGQQVTLSCSPISGHRSVSWYQQTPGQGLQFLFEYFSETQRNKGNFPGRFSGRQFSNSRSEMNVSTLELGDSALYLCASSSQGATNEKLFFGSGTQLSVL.

The gene calls are TRBV2 and TRBJ1-1, with 9 bases aligning to TRBD1. Germline V gene data show CDR1 as SNHLY and CDR2 as FYNNEI. Trimming cost V 8 bases and J 0 bases; bases outside gene matches: 1. The CDR3 covers 13 residues. The CDR3 region has the DNA TGTGCCAGCGGGACAGGGCTGAACACTGAAGCTTTCTTT. Protein: CASGTGLNTEAFF.